There are many counts of the clone carrying this T cell receptor (beta chain). Its target is unknown. The data were taken from a study of identical twins. Study-wide findings and caveats: Insertions were fewer in abundant cord blood beta clonotypes, whereas memory repertoires showed none of this pattern. Invariant MAIT and iNKT cells could partly confound zero-insertion analyses.

The CDR3 runs to 14 residues. The V and J ends lost 5 bases and 2 bases, in that order; junction bases with no gene match: 7. The germline V gene has CDR1 SQVTM and CDR2 ANQGSEA. Unique molecular identifiers were present on the cDNA, and a universal primer site came from template switching. MiXCR, applied by TCRdb to the 5' RACE reads, yields one record per CDR3 protein. Of under 250,000 distinct CDR3 sequences in the sample, around 8.1% were seen once. In addition, the sample was reused for a study of yellow fever vaccine responses in identical twins. Per that paper: After vaccination, twins' T cell response reportedly seemed partly convergent, partly personalized.

The clonotype comes from a woman aged 18-29 years in good health. J is TRBJ2-7 and V is TRBV29-1, with TRBD2 identical over 9 bases. Sequenced sample: memory (CD45RO+) T cells sorted from blood. CDR3 residues: CSVLGLANTYEQYF. The CDR3 bases are TGCAGCGTTCTTGGACTAGCGAACACCTACGAGCAGTACTTC.